The 19 T cell receptor beta chains below come from one sample, sequenced in a study of CD8 T cells in Susac syndrome. RNA totalling roughly 0.5 to 1 ug underwent reverse transcription with random hexamers. From the immunoSEQ multiplex PCR reads, TCRdb called clonotypes with MiXCR, one entry per CDR3 protein. The table shows 150,000 to 200,000 distinct CDR3 sequences, with over 90% occurring only once. Sequencing was carried out using CD4+ T cells from PBMCs. These receptor sequences come from a human donor with Susac syndrome.

This clonotype was seen once. V gene TRBV7-2 combines with J gene TRBJ2-7, with a weak D call TRBD2 (5 bases). The V gene's germline CDR1 is SGHTA and CDR2 FQGNSA. Between the trimmed V and J ends, which lost 4 bases and 2 bases, there was a span of 9 bases. The CDR3 loop spans 13 amino acids. The CDR3 reads CASSYSATYEQYF. CDR3 nucleotides: TGTGCCAGCAGCTATAGCGCCACCTACGAGCAGTACTTC.

This chain links TRBV20-1 with TRBJ2-6, with D uncertain. The CDR3 contains 13 residues. The ends were cut back, 6 bases at V and 2 bases at J, with 8 bases in the middle. Germline CDR1 reads DFQATT; CDR2 reads SNEGSKA (reference sequence). The CDR3 DNA follows: TGCAGTGCCACCCCCCCTGGGGCCAACGTCCTGACTTTC. This sequence encodes CSATPPGANVLTF.

The rearrangement uses TRBV29-1 and TRBJ1-1, with a possible D match to TRBD1 (6 bases). This CDR3 is 13 amino acids long. CDR1 is SQVTM and CDR2 is ANQGSEA in the germline V gene. Trimming took off 3 bases at V and 4 bases at J, with 12 bases between the two ends. The CDR3 spells CSVEPDSITEAFF. The CDR3 nucleotides are TGCAGCGTTGAGCCGGACAGCATCACTGAAGCTTTCTTT.

This clonotype was picked up one time. The V gene is TRBV9, the J gene TRBJ2-3; TRBD1 matches 9 bases. This CDR3 has 16 residues. Germline CDR1 and CDR2: SGDLS and YYNGEE. V gave up 2 bases and J gave up 2 bases; unmatched junction bases: 6. The CDR3: CASSVGTGSFTDTQYF. In nucleotides, the CDR3 is TGTGCCAGCAGCGTGGGGACAGGGAGTTTCACAGATACGCAGTATTTT.

The chain has TRBV7-8 and TRBJ1-5; tentatively, D is TRBD1 (5 bases). V lost 4 bases, J lost 1 base, and 11 bases lay in between. CDR3 length equals 15 residues. Germline CDR1 reads SGHVS; CDR2 reads FQNEAQ. The CDR3 reads CASSWGRISNQPQHF. As DNA, the CDR3 is TGTGCCAGCAGCTGGGGACGGATAAGCAATCAGCCCCAGCATTTT.

The chain has TRBV4-1 and TRBJ2-3, with TRBD2 matching over 8 bases. CDR1 is MGHRA, CDR2 YSYEKL, per germline. Trimming removed 0 bases from V and 4 bases from J; junction bases left unmatched: 9. The CDR3 is 17 amino acids. This CDR3 reads CASSQDAGSGTADTQYF. The CDR3 DNA reads TGCGCCAGCAGCCAAGATGCAGGTAGCGGGACGGCAGATACGCAGTATTTT.

V is TRBV6-2 or TRBV6-3 and J is TRBJ2-5, with TRBD1 matching over 10 bases. This CDR3 has 16 amino acids. V dropped 4 bases and J dropped 2; count of bases not matched to a gene: 7. Germline V lookup: CDR1 MNHEY, CDR2 SVGEGT. CDR3 DNA: TGTGCCAGCAGTTTCCACCGGGACAGGGGTCAAGAGACCCAGTACTTC. This gives the protein CASSFHRDRGQETQYF.

The J gene is TRBJ1-3, the V gene TRBV20-1; TRBD1 agrees at 7 bases. Germline V gene data show CDR1 as DFQATT and CDR2 as SNEGSKA (reference sequence). The V and J ends lost 4 bases and 3 bases, in that order; junction bases with no gene match: 9. CDR3 length: 15 amino acids. The CDR3 protein is CSAKGAGARGNTIYF. The CDR3 nucleotides read TGCAGTGCTAAGGGGGCGGGGGCGCGTGGAAACACCATATATTTT.

This chain joins TRBV29-1 and TRBJ1-1, with a possible D match to TRBD1 (5 bases). CDR3 length equals 16 residues. Trimming stripped 0 bases from V and 1 base from J, with 15 bases between. CDR1 is SQVTM, CDR2 ANQGSEA, per germline. CDR3 sequence (DNA): TGCAGCGTTGAAGAGGGGGTTGGGTTGAAGAACACTGAAGCTTTCTTT. This codes for CSVEEGVGLKNTEAFF.

This chain joins TRBV7-9 and TRBJ1-4; D perhaps matches TRBD1 (5 bases). CDR1 and CDR2 (germline): SEHNR, FQNEAQ (reference sequence). The CDR3 spans 15 residues. Trimming stripped 2 bases from V and 5 bases from J, with 12 bases between. The CDR3 is CASSLQGNPNEKLFF. As DNA, the CDR3 is TGTGCCAGCAGCTTACAGGGTAACCCGAATGAAAAACTGTTTTTT.

The rearrangement joins TRBV7-9 to TRBJ2-5, with no clear D. Trimming pared 6 bases from V and 5 bases from J, leaving 19 bases between. Germline CDR1 is SEHNR and CDR2 is FQNEAQ (reference sequence). The CDR3 has 15 residues. CDR3 protein: CASSHRGVRWETQYF. Written as DNA, the CDR3 is TGTGCCAGCAGTCACCGAGGTGTCAGGTGGGAGACCCAGTACTTC.

The genes are TRBV5-1 and TRBJ2-7; 7 bases fit TRBD2. The CDR3 length is 15 residues. The V segment lost 0 bases and the J segment 0 bases; nucleotides outside the gene matches: 3. Per germline, CDR1 SGHRS and CDR2 YFSETQ. CDR3 nucleotides: TGCGCCAGCAGCTTGGGTAGCGGGTCCTCCTACGAGCAGTACTTC. Its protein product is CASSLGSGSSYEQYF. Full variable domain (outside the CDR3, taken from reference TRBV5-1 and TRBJ2-7): KAGVTQTPRYLIKTRGQQVTLSCSPISGHRSVSWYQQTPGQGLQFLFEYFSETQRNKGNFPGRFSGRQFSNSRSEMNVSTLELGDSALYLCASSLGSGSSYEQYFGPGTRLTVT.

This clonotype appeared once. The chain employs TRBV7-9 and TRBJ1-2; tentative D call: TRBD1 (5 bases). Germline V CDR1 and CDR2: SEHNR, FQNEAQ (reference sequence). CDR3 size: 14 residues. V lost 5 bases to trimming and J lost 5 bases, with 15 bases between them. This CDR3 reads CASSARQSDYGYTF. In DNA, the CDR3 is TGTGCCAGCAGCGCCAGACAGAGCGATTATGGCTACACCTTC.

The V gene is TRBV4-2, the J gene TRBJ2-7, with 7 bases matching TRBD1. The trim removed 1 base at V and 1 base at J, leaving 10 bases unmatched. The CDR3 is 17 residues long. Germline loops: CDR1 LGHNA, CDR2 YNFKEQ. As DNA, the CDR3 is TGTGCCAGCAGCCAAGTAAGGGGGCAGGGAGAATCCTACGAGCAGTACTTC. Translation: CASSQVRGQGESYEQYF.

This clonotype appeared a single time. This sequence joins TRBV29-1 and TRBJ2-3, with TRBD2 as a possible D gene (5 bases). The ends were cut back, 6 bases at V and 0 bases at J, with 13 bases in the middle. Looked up from germline, CDR1 is SQVTM and CDR2 is ANQGSEA. This CDR3 contains 14 residues. This CDR3 is CSVWGDHSTDTQYF. In DNA form, the CDR3 reads TGCAGCGTCTGGGGAGACCATAGCACAGATACGCAGTATTTT.

The V gene is TRBV6-5, the J gene TRBJ2-7, with D maybe TRBD1 (5 bases). V lost 0 bases, J lost 4 bases, and 13 bases lay in between. CDR3 length equals 15 residues. Germline V gene data show CDR1 as MNHEY and CDR2 as SVGAGI. This chain's CDR3 is CASSYSPGNIYEQYF. CDR3 DNA sequence: TGTGCCAGCAGTTACTCGCCAGGGAATATTTACGAGCAGTACTTC.

The gene calls are TRBV7-6 and TRBJ2-2, with TRBD2 identical over 10 bases. Losses at the gene ends were 4 bases for V and 4 bases for J; bases not matched to a gene: 6. Germline V gene data show CDR1 as SGHVS and CDR2 as FNYEAQ. The CDR3 contains 16 residues. DNA for the CDR3: TGTGCCAGCAGCTCTCTAGCGGGAGTCGGCACCGGGGAGCTGTTTTTT. This translates into CASSSLAGVGTGELFF.

The chain links TRBV9 to TRBJ1-1, with unresolved D. CDR3 size: 14 residues. Trimming left V 0 bases short and J 3 bases short, with 9 bases between. Per the germline V gene, CDR1 is SGDLS and CDR2 is YYNGEE. The CDR3 loop reads CASSVEAIHTEAFF. The CDR3, as DNA: TGTGCCAGCAGCGTAGAGGCCATCCACACTGAAGCTTTCTTT.

The J gene is TRBJ1-4, the V gene TRBV30; TRBD1 might be the D (5 bases). This CDR3 is built from 14 residues. Germline CDR1 is GTSNPN and CDR2 is SVGIG (reference sequence). V was shortened by 7 bases and J by 0 bases, with 12 bases between the two germline ends. In DNA form, the CDR3 reads TGTGCCTACCAATGGGGGGCAACTAATGAAAAACTGTTTTTT. Translated: CAYQWGATNEKLFF.